This TCR beta chain was sequenced for a study of blood T cell repertoires in COVID-19. Study-wide context: Italy, Spain and the United States were the sources of the convalescent and acute COVID-19 samples. The cDNA or gDNA used as material had been derived from T cells, B-cell-depleted T cells, or PBMCs.

The junction had 6 bases not matched to a gene; V was cut back by 4 bases and J by 8 bases. The CDR3 extends over 14 amino acids. Germline CDR1 is SGHRS and CDR2 is YFSETQ. Donors of Cohort 3 who recovered were those that had two negative PCRs, clearance, or symptom resolution. Per the authors' pipeline: The authors estimated nucleated cell counts from reference gene primer amplification. Clones were sequenced by immunoSEQ multiplex PCR, and TCRdb holds only the in-frame ones, with some missing. V and J calls and clone size are those listed in that table; D and trimming were worked out from the DNA. The sample carries about 370,000 clones, 80% to 90% recorded once.

The V gene is TRBV5-1, the J gene TRBJ1-2; 12 bases agree with TRBD1. The receptor was derived from a man aged 18 to 30 who had recovered from COVID-19. The sample taken for sequencing was PBMCs or T cells enriched from blood (not recorded which). CDR3 DNA sequence: TGCGCCAGCAGCCCGGGACAGGGGGCTTACGGCTACACCTTC. Encoded protein: CASSPGQGAYGYTF. Full variable domain (remainder filled in from reference TRBV5-1 and TRBJ1-2): KAGVTQTPRYLIKTRGQQVTLSCSPISGHRSVSWYQQTPGQGLQFLFEYFSETQRNKGNFPGRFSGRQFSNSRSEMNVSTLELGDSALYLCASSPGQGAYGYTFGSGTRLTVV.